The 4 T cell receptor beta chains below all came from one sample that was sequenced in a study of identical twins. MiXCR was run by TCRdb on the 5' RACE reads, yielding one entry per CDR3 protein. This repertoire shows about 900,000 distinct CDR3 sequences, 10% to 15% found once; its top ten account for about 1.6%. The data were also submitted as part of a second study, on yellow fever vaccine responses in identical twins.

Sequenced sample: PBMCs. These receptor sequences come from a woman in her late teens or twenties in good health.

This clonotype was seen many times. The rearrangement joins TRBV3-1 to TRBJ2-5; TRBD1 agrees at 7 bases. Germline V gene sequence: CDR1 LGHDT, CDR2 YNNKEL (reference sequence). The CDR3 runs 13 residues. V trimming: 5 bases; J trimming: 4 bases; junction bases outside the gene matches: 4. This CDR3 reads CASSKQGRETQYF. CDR3 bases: TGTGCCAGCAGCAAACAGGGGAGAGAGACCCAGTACTTC.

This clonotype was observed a few times. The genes are TRBV28 and TRBJ2-7, with D unresolved. The CDR3 consists of 12 residues. CDR1 and CDR2 from the germline V gene are MDHEN and SYDVKM. Trimming took 4 bases from V and 3 from J, leaving 7 bases between them. The CDR3 nucleotides are TGTGCCAGCAGTTCTCCCTACTACGAGCAGTACGTC. It encodes CASSSPYYEQYV.

This clonotype appeared a few times. V and J are TRBV18 and TRBJ1-5; no clear D. This CDR3 contains 14 residues. V shed 0 bases and J shed 6 bases, with 9 bases lying between them. Germline CDR1 is KGHSH and CDR2 is LQKENI. The CDR3 loop reads CASSPPGSVQPQHF. DNA for the CDR3: TGTGCCAGCTCACCACCAGGGTCTGTTCAGCCCCAGCATTTT.

The gene calls are TRBV7-6 and TRBJ2-5; D call uncertain. This CDR3 has 14 amino acids. With 4 bases removed from V and 0 bases from J, the gap between germline ends came to 9 bases. CDR1 and CDR2 from the germline V gene are SGHVS and FNYEAQ. CDR3: CASSSRRYQETQYF. The CDR3 bases are TGTGCCAGCAGCTCGAGACGGTACCAAGAGACCCAGTACTTC.